A selection of T cell receptor beta chains follows, all from one sample in a study of T cells in tumors after PD-1 blockade. Sequencing was performed with immunoSEQ multiplex PCR; in TCRdb, only in-frame clones are kept and a portion is missing. Here the sample spans roughly 47,000 clones, about four fifths being singletons. The specimen was PBMCs, collected before anti-PD-1 treatment. These receptors all come from a human donor with basal cell carcinoma. Each CDR3 is given with its conserved first and last residue. A D gene is named only where the DNA matches it firmly. Rows may omit the clone size; those that give it use once, few, many or a size class.

D: .; V: TRBV7-9; J: TRBJ2-5; size: .; DNA: TGTGCCAGCAGCTTAGTACAGGGCCAAGAGACCCAGTACTTC; CDR3: CASSLVQGQETQYF
D: .; V: TRBV19; J: TRBJ2-5; size: once; DNA: TGTGCCAGTAGTATCTGGGGGAGGGAGACCCAGTACTTC; CDR3: CASSIWGRETQYF
D: TRBD2; V: TRBV14; J: TRBJ2-1; size: .; DNA: TGTGCCAGCAGACGGACTAGCGGGTCCTACAATGAGCAGTTCTTC; CDR3: CASRRTSGSYNEQFF
D: .; V: TRBV6-5; J: TRBJ1-1; size: .; DNA: TGTGCCAGCACCCCAGCCTGGGCAGCGAACACTGAAGCTTTCTTT; CDR3: CASTPAWAANTEAFF
D: .; V: TRBV7-3; J: TRBJ1-6; size: .; DNA: TGTGCCAGCAGCTTATCGGGTGGGGATTCACCCCTCCACTTT; CDR3: CASSLSGGDSPLHF
D: .; V: TRBV19; J: TRBJ1-2; size: .; DNA: TGTGCCAGTAGTAGAGCGGAGGACAGATACTATGGCTACACCTTC; CDR3: CASSRAEDRYYGYTF
D: .; V: TRBV6-1; J: TRBJ1-1; size: .; DNA: TGTGCCAGCAGTGAGAGGAGGGAATGGAGCACTGAAGCTTTCTTT; CDR3: CASSERREWSTEAFF
D: TRBD1; V: TRBV24-1; J: TRBJ2-3; size: .; DNA: TGTGCCACCAGTGACCGGACAGGCCTGCGGAGCACAGATACGCAGTATTTT; CDR3: CATSDRTGLRSTDTQYF
D: .; V: TRBV3-1/TRBV3-2; J: TRBJ2-3; size: .; DNA: TGTGCCAGCAGCCTCCACGGCCTGGATACGCAGTATTTT; CDR3: CASSLHGLDTQYF
D: TRBD1; V: TRBV9; J: TRBJ2-2; size: once; DNA: TGTGCCAGCAGCATAAATCTAAGGACAGGGAACACCGGGGAGCTGTTTTTT; CDR3: CASSINLRTGNTGELFF
D: .; V: TRBV24-1; J: TRBJ2-1; size: .; DNA: TGTGCCACCAGTGATCCGCCGGGGCAGGGCCGTAACAATGAGCAGTTCTTC; CDR3: CATSDPPGQGRNNEQFF
D: .; V: TRBV28; J: TRBJ2-5; size: .; DNA: TGTGCCAGCATCCCCGGGGTGGCGGGCCAAGAGACCCAGTACTTC; CDR3: CASIPGVAGQETQYF